The clone carrying this T cell receptor beta chain appeared many times. The sample originates from a study of T cells in Graves' hyperthyroidism and ophthalmopathy. TCR beta CDR3 region amplification was performed from RNA transcripts. The study used the HTBI primer set for a first-round RT-PCR of the TCR CDR3. TCRdb called the multiplex PCR reads again in MiXCR, with one record for every CDR3 protein. The sample consists of around 250,000 distinct CDR3 sequences, roughly 15% of them appearing once. The germline gives CDR1 PRHDT, CDR2 FYEKMQ (reference sequence). The CDR3 totals 15 residues. J gave up 1 base and V 6 bases, and 6 bases lay outside the gene matches.

The rearrangement links TRBV13 to TRBJ2-7; 10 nucleotides line up with TRBD2. Specimen: blood. The receptor was isolated from a middle-aged woman with Graves' hyperthyroidism that later progressed to Graves' ophthalmopathy. CDR3 nucleotides: TGTGCCAGCAGACAAACTAGCGGGGCTTCCTACGAGCAGTACTTC. It translates to CASRQTSGASYEQYF.